These 9 T cell receptor beta chains came from one sample sequenced in a study of T-cell memory formation after mild COVID-19. TCRdb itself ran the 5' RACE reads through MiXCR, one entry per CDR3 protein. The sample shows about 400,000 distinct CDR3 sequences, 15% to 20% of them seen only once. Material for sequencing was PBMCs or a T cell subset sorted from them (not recorded which). The receptors were sampled from a man younger than 35 who had mild COVID-19 (a few samples of this study predate the infection). Cell type and time point are not known.

The V and J genes are TRBV4-1 and TRBJ1-3; D not certain. V lost 0 bases to trimming and J lost 0 bases, with 12 bases between them. The CDR3 consists of 17 residues. Germline CDR1 reads MGHRA; CDR2 reads YSYEKL. In nucleotides, the CDR3 is TGCGCCAGCAGCCAAGACCCGGTCAAAAGCTCTGGAAACACCATATATTTT. Its protein product is CASSQDPVKSSGNTIYF.

The chain recombines TRBV20-1 with TRBJ1-1; 8 bases line up with TRBD1. The CDR3 contains 13 residues. V trimming: 2 bases; J trimming: 5 bases; junction bases outside the gene matches: 4. Germline V gives CDR1 DFQATT, CDR2 SNEGSKA (reference sequence). CDR3 in amino acids: CSARQGAPTEAFF. Here the CDR3 DNA reads TGCAGTGCTAGACAGGGGGCGCCTACTGAAGCTTTCTTT.

V and J are TRBV9 and TRBJ2-2; a weak D match, TRBD2 (5 bases). This CDR3 is 14 amino acids long. Trimming left V 4 bases short and J 6 bases short, with 13 bases between. Germline CDR1 SGDLS, CDR2 YYNGEE. This CDR3 reads CASSLIGVPGELFF. The CDR3 nucleotides are TGTGCCAGCAGCCTAATCGGGGTTCCCGGGGAGCTGTTTTTT. The variable domain in full, with the rest retrieved from reference TRBV9 and TRBJ2-2, is DSGVTQTPKHLITATGQRVTLRCSPRSGDLSVYWYQQSLDQGLQFLIQYYNGEERAKGNILERFSAQQFPDLHSELNLSSLELGDSALYFCASSLIGVPGELFFGEGSRLTVL.

The chain is built from TRBV7-9 and TRBJ2-3; TRBD1 aligns across 8 bases. There are 14 residues in the CDR3. Germline CDR1 and CDR2: SEHNR and FQNEAQ (reference sequence). V dropped 8 bases and J dropped 5; count of bases not matched to a gene: 9. CDR3 coding DNA: TGTGCCAGCCCAGGGGGCGGGGTTCGAGATACGCAGTATTTT. Its protein product is CASPGGGVRDTQYF.

This clonotype was counted only a few times. This chain uses TRBV7-9 with TRBJ1-5; a weak D match, TRBD1 (6 bases). The V and J ends lost 0 bases and 7 bases respectively, with 13 bases between them. The CDR3 runs 15 residues. Germline CDR1 SEHNR, CDR2 FQNEAQ (reference sequence). CDR3 loop: CASSLAGGAGQPQHF. In DNA, the CDR3 is TGTGCCAGCAGCTTAGCGGGGGGCGCCGGACAGCCCCAGCATTTT.

This rearrangement joins TRBV27 to TRBJ1-5, with TRBD1 matching over 8 bases. Unmatched junction bases numbered 14, after V lost 7 bases and J lost 6 bases. Germline values: CDR1 MNHEY, CDR2 SMNVEV (reference sequence). The CDR3 extends over 16 amino acids. Here the CDR3 reads CASTESPGGRGQPQHF. CDR3 DNA: TGTGCCAGCACCGAGAGCCCAGGGGGCCGGGGTCAGCCCCAGCATTTT.

In its sample, this clonotype was seen a few times. The chain joins TRBV23-1 to TRBJ2-7, with D unclear. TRBV23-1 carries the ORF label, with uncertain function. This CDR3 spans 11 amino acids. V was clipped by 8 bases and J by 3 bases, with 8 bases between them. This CDR3 reads CASELFYEQYF. The CDR3 DNA reads as TGCGCCAGCGAGTTGTTCTACGAGCAGTACTTC.

This chain links TRBV6-5 with TRBJ2-1; 11 nucleotides match TRBD2. Germline V gene lookup returns CDR1 MNHEY and CDR2 SVGAGI. This CDR3 region has 16 residues. The ends lost 5 bases at V and 4 bases at J; junction bases unmatched: 7. CDR3 DNA: TGTGCCAGCAGTCCACTACTAGCGGGGGCATACAATGAGCAGTTCTTC. It encodes CASSPLLAGAYNEQFF.

The rearrangement uses TRBV28 and TRBJ1-2, with D possibly TRBD1 on 6 matching bases. From germline, CDR1 is MDHEN and CDR2 SYDVKM. The V end was cut by 6 bases, the J end by 8 bases, with 22 bases between. The CDR3 length is 15 residues. The CDR3 sequence is CASSPAAGAVRGYTF. Written as DNA, the CDR3 is TGTGCCAGCAGCCCCGCGGCAGGGGCGGTACGGGGCTACACCTTC.